What follows are 6 T cell receptor beta chains derived from one specimen sequenced in a study of blood T cell repertoires in COVID-19. Measured with immunoSEQ multiplex PCR; TCRdb has only the in-frame clones, and not every one. This repertoire shows roughly 200,000 clones, around 84% found once; its top ten account for approximately 6%. Sequences were obtained from peripheral blood. Receptors originate from a man aged 80 or over with acute or convalescent COVID-19.

The rearrangement uses TRBV7-6 and TRBJ2-1; 8 bases are a match to TRBD2. Germline values: CDR1 SGHVS, CDR2 FNYEAQ. J was trimmed by 10 bases and V by 0 bases; bases with no gene match: 2. This CDR3 contains 13 residues. CDR3 loop: CASSLAGLAEQFF. As DNA, the CDR3 is TGTGCCAGCAGCTTAGCAGGACTAGCCGAGCAGTTCTTC.

The rearrangement joins TRBV9 to TRBJ2-1; 13 positions agree with TRBD2. The CDR3 has 17 residues. After removal of 0 bases from V and 10 bases from J, the junction contained 10 bases not matched to a gene. Germline lookup yields CDR1 SGDLS and CDR2 YYNGEE. The CDR3 region is CASSVASILAGGGEQFF. The CDR3 coding sequence is TGTGCCAGCAGCGTAGCGAGTATACTAGCGGGAGGGGGCGAGCAGTTCTTC.

The rearrangement uses TRBV9 and TRBJ1-2; 10 bases agree with TRBD1. CDR3 length equals 16 residues. Germline CDR1 and CDR2: SGDLS and YYNGEE. Trimming removed 3 bases from V and 4 bases from J; junction bases left unmatched: 9. The CDR3 sequence is CASSEGLGDRGYGYTF. DNA of the CDR3: TGTGCCAGCAGCGAAGGCCTTGGGGACAGGGGCTATGGCTACACCTTC. Drawing the rest from reference TRBV9 and TRBJ1-2, the complete variable domain is DSGVTQTPKHLITATGQRVTLRCSPRSGDLSVYWYQQSLDQGLQFLIQYYNGEERAKGNILERFSAQQFPDLHSELNLSSLELGDSALYFCASSEGLGDRGYGYTFGSGTRLTVV.

CDR3 coding DNA: TGCGCCAGCAGCTTGCTCCAAGGGGCAGCCCAAGAGACCCAGTACTTC. Protein: CASSLLQGAAQETQYF. The genes are TRBV5-1 and TRBJ2-5, with a tentative D call TRBD1 (5 bases). CDR1 and CDR2 from the germline V gene are SGHRS and YFSETQ. The CDR3 is 16 amino acids. V was pared by 1 base and J by 1 base, with 14 bases between.

The chain combines TRBV24-1 with TRBJ1-1; 7 bases line up with TRBD1. Per germline, CDR1 KGHDR and CDR2 SFDVKD. The CDR3 has 14 amino acids. V shed 4 bases and J 0 bases; nucleotides not matched to a gene: 1. The CDR3 spells CATSEGQLNTEAFF. The CDR3 nucleotides are TGTGCCACCAGTGAGGGACAGTTGAACACTGAAGCTTTCTTT.

J is TRBJ2-5 and V is TRBV6-1, with 11 nucleotides matching TRBD2. Losses at the gene ends were 2 bases for V and 3 bases for J; bases not matched to a gene: 14. This CDR3 is 19 amino acids long. CDR1 and CDR2 from the germline V gene are MNHNS and SASEGT. The CDR3, as DNA: TGTGCCAGCAGTGAACGACCGGGGCTAGCGGGAGGCCAGAAAGAGACCCAGTACTTC. It codes for CASSERPGLAGGQKETQYF.